Listed below are T cell receptor beta chains from one sample, sequenced in a study of blood T cell repertoires in COVID-19. Sequencing used immunoSEQ multiplex PCR; TCRdb keeps in-frame clones, though not all of them. The data show about 210,000 clones, about 79% seen once. Sequencing was carried out using peripheral blood. The source of these receptors is a man aged 40-50 years who had recovered from COVID-19. The CDR3 runs from the conserved cysteine through the conserved F or W. Fields, in order: V gene, clone size, CDR3 length, D gene, J gene, CDR3 protein, CDR3 DNA. The D gene is left open where the match is weak. A row's size may be missing; if present it is once, few, many or a size class.

v_gene: TRBV10-3; abundance: .; len: 12; d_gene: .; j_gene: TRBJ1-2; CDR3aa: CAISRTGGGYTF; CDR3nt: TGTGCCATCAGCCGAACGGGAGGCGGCTACACCTTC
v_gene: TRBV30; abundance: .; len: 17; d_gene: .; j_gene: TRBJ2-2; CDR3aa: CAWSPRAGTPNTGELFF; CDR3nt: TGTGCCTGGAGCCCCCGGGCGGGGACCCCGAACACCGGGGAGCTGTTTTTT
v_gene: TRBV19; abundance: .; len: 17; d_gene: TRBD2; j_gene: TRBJ2-5; CDR3aa: CASSRASGGAGGETQYF; CDR3nt: TGTGCCAGTAGTAGGGCCAGCGGGGGGGCCGGTGGAGAGACCCAGTACTTC
v_gene: TRBV5-1; abundance: once; len: 15; d_gene: .; j_gene: TRBJ2-2; CDR3aa: CASSLTGRSTGELFF; CDR3nt: TGCGCCAGCAGCTTAACAGGGCGCAGCACCGGGGAGCTGTTTTTT
v_gene: TRBV29-1; abundance: .; len: 13; d_gene: .; j_gene: TRBJ2-5; CDR3aa: CSVLQGRGETQYF; CDR3nt: TGCAGCGTCCTCCAGGGGCGCGGAGAGACCCAGTACTTC
v_gene: TRBV3-1/TRBV3-2; abundance: once; len: 14; d_gene: .; j_gene: TRBJ1-2; CDR3aa: CASSPPGLGDGYTF; CDR3nt: TGTGCCAGCAGCCCACCGGGCCTCGGGGATGGCTACACCTTC
v_gene: TRBV27; abundance: once; len: 19; d_gene: .; j_gene: TRBJ1-4; CDR3aa: CASSPLSLMGVGAGEKLFF; CDR3nt: TGTGCCAGCAGTCCCCTAAGCTTAATGGGGGTGGGGGCAGGGGAAAAACTGTTTTTT
v_gene: TRBV7-6; abundance: .; len: 16; d_gene: .; j_gene: TRBJ1-3; CDR3aa: CASSLGTPMGSNTIYF; CDR3nt: TGTGCCAGCAGCTTAGGGACTCCCATGGGGTCGAACACCATATATTTT
v_gene: TRBV7-9; abundance: .; len: 14; d_gene: TRBD1; j_gene: TRBJ2-7; CDR3aa: CASSYTGGGYEQYF; CDR3nt: TGTGCCAGCAGCTACACAGGGGGAGGATACGAGCAGTACTTC
v_gene: TRBV5-1; abundance: .; len: 16; d_gene: .; j_gene: TRBJ2-5; CDR3aa: CASNQEPGTTQETQYF; CDR3nt: TGCGCCAGCAACCAAGAGCCCGGGACAACCCAAGAGACCCAGTACTTC
v_gene: TRBV6-2/TRBV6-3; abundance: .; len: 18; d_gene: .; j_gene: TRBJ2-2; CDR3aa: CASSYVLGDITNTGELFF; CDR3nt: TGTGCCAGCAGTTACGTTTTGGGGGACATCACGAACACCGGGGAGCTGTTTTTT
v_gene: TRBV19; abundance: .; len: 15; d_gene: .; j_gene: TRBJ1-5; CDR3aa: CASSPFGTSNQPQHF; CDR3nt: TGTGCCAGTAGTCCCTTTGGTACAAGCAATCAGCCCCAGCATTTT
v_gene: TRBV19; abundance: .; len: 14; d_gene: TRBD1; j_gene: TRBJ1-4; CDR3aa: CASSRGQGSEKLFF; CDR3nt: TGTGCCAGTAGTAGGGGACAGGGTTCTGAAAAACTGTTTTTT
v_gene: TRBV6-5; abundance: .; len: 15; d_gene: TRBD2; j_gene: TRBJ2-7; CDR3aa: CASTHPRGGVREQYF; CDR3nt: TGTGCCAGCACCCATCCCCGGGGGGGGGTCCGCGAGCAGTACTTC
v_gene: TRBV29-1; abundance: .; len: 12; d_gene: TRBD1; j_gene: TRBJ1-2; CDR3aa: CSVRWTGDGYTF; CDR3nt: TGCAGCGTTCGATGGACAGGGGATGGCTACACCTTC
v_gene: TRBV15; abundance: .; len: 13; d_gene: .; j_gene: TRBJ2-7; CDR3aa: CATSGLQGYEQYF; CDR3nt: TGTGCCACCAGCGGATTACAGGGTTACGAGCAGTACTTC
v_gene: TRBV20-1; abundance: .; len: 11; d_gene: TRBD1; j_gene: TRBJ1-2; CDR3aa: CSARAGGGYTF; CDR3nt: TGCAGTGCTAGAGCAGGGGGTGGCTACACCTTC
v_gene: TRBV11-2; abundance: .; len: 14; d_gene: .; j_gene: TRBJ2-3; CDR3aa: CASSLDRGSDTQYF; CDR3nt: TGTGCCAGCAGCTTAGATAGAGGGAGCGATACGCAGTATTTT
v_gene: TRBV5-4; abundance: .; len: 13; d_gene: .; j_gene: TRBJ2-7; CDR3aa: CASSFKGGDEQYF; CDR3nt: TGTGCCAGCAGCTTTAAGGGGGGGGACGAGCAGTACTTC
v_gene: TRBV5-4; abundance: .; len: 15; d_gene: TRBD2; j_gene: TRBJ2-2; CDR3aa: CASSLAGGGTGELFF; CDR3nt: TGTGCCAGCAGCTTGGCGGGGGGAGGCACCGGGGAGCTGTTTTTT
v_gene: TRBV4-3; abundance: .; len: 15; d_gene: .; j_gene: TRBJ1-4; CDR3aa: CASSQLQGSNEKLFF; CDR3nt: TGCGCCAGCAGCCAACTACAGGGCTCGAATGAAAAACTGTTTTTT
v_gene: TRBV19; abundance: few; len: 11; d_gene: .; j_gene: TRBJ2-7; CDR3aa: CASSGRGRAYF; CDR3nt: TGTGCCAGTAGTGGCAGGGGAAGGGCGTACTTC
v_gene: TRBV4-1; abundance: .; len: 13; d_gene: TRBD1; j_gene: TRBJ1-1; CDR3aa: CASSLNRGTEAFF; CDR3nt: TGCGCCAGCAGCCTAAACAGGGGAACTGAAGCTTTCTTT
v_gene: TRBV21-1; abundance: .; len: 16; d_gene: .; j_gene: TRBJ1-3; CDR3aa: CASSPLAGRHGNTIYF; CDR3nt: TGTGCCAGCAGCCCGTTGGCAGGGCGACATGGAAACACCATATATTTT
v_gene: TRBV2; abundance: once; len: 13; d_gene: .; j_gene: TRBJ1-2; CDR3aa: CASSPDSNYGYTF; CDR3nt: TGTGCCAGCAGTCCGGACAGTAACTATGGCTACACCTTC
v_gene: TRBV9; abundance: .; len: 15; d_gene: TRBD2; j_gene: TRBJ2-7; CDR3aa: CASSVDSGGTYEQYF; CDR3nt: TGTGCCAGCAGCGTAGACTCGGGGGGGACCTACGAGCAGTACTTC
v_gene: TRBV12-5; abundance: .; len: 15; d_gene: .; j_gene: TRBJ2-3; CDR3aa: CASLPSRGPTDTQYF; CDR3nt: TGTGCTAGTCTGCCTTCGCGGGGCCCCACAGATACGCAGTATTTT
v_gene: TRBV2; abundance: once; len: 14; d_gene: TRBD1; j_gene: TRBJ1-5; CDR3aa: CASSGQGGNQPQHF; CDR3nt: TGTGCCAGCAGTGGACAGGGGGGCAATCAGCCCCAGCATTTT
v_gene: TRBV11-2; abundance: .; len: 16; d_gene: TRBD2; j_gene: TRBJ2-2; CDR3aa: CASSLDGRALFGELFF; CDR3nt: TGTGCCAGCAGCTTAGATGGGAGGGCCCTCTTCGGGGAGCTGTTTTTT
v_gene: TRBV14; abundance: .; len: 18; d_gene: TRBD2; j_gene: TRBJ2-1; CDR3aa: CASSRLTSGRPAYNEQFF; CDR3nt: TGTGCCAGCAGCCGTCTGACTAGCGGGAGACCCGCCTACAATGAGCAGTTCTTC
v_gene: TRBV7-2; abundance: .; len: 15; d_gene: TRBD2; j_gene: TRBJ2-5; CDR3aa: CASSFGAGGQETQYF; CDR3nt: TGTGCCAGCAGCTTTGGGGCGGGAGGGCAGGAGACCCAGTACTTC
v_gene: TRBV2; abundance: .; len: 16; d_gene: TRBD2; j_gene: TRBJ2-3; CDR3aa: CASSAVAGEFPDTQYF; CDR3nt: TGTGCCAGCAGTGCGGTAGCGGGAGAATTCCCAGATACGCAGTATTTT
v_gene: TRBV21-1; abundance: .; len: 15; d_gene: .; j_gene: TRBJ2-5; CDR3aa: CASSNPLRAGETQYF; CDR3nt: TGTGCCAGCAGCAATCCCCTAAGGGCGGGAGAGACCCAGTACTTC
v_gene: TRBV6-5; abundance: .; len: 14; d_gene: .; j_gene: TRBJ2-2; CDR3aa: CASRAGQNTGELFF; CDR3nt: TGTGCCAGCAGGGCTGGACAGAACACCGGGGAGCTGTTTTTT
v_gene: TRBV4-1; abundance: .; len: 15; d_gene: .; j_gene: TRBJ1-3; CDR3aa: CASSQGEVRWDTIYF; CDR3nt: TGCGCCAGCAGCCAAGGGGAGGTGAGGTGGGACACCATATATTTT
v_gene: TRBV7-2; abundance: .; len: 15; d_gene: TRBD2; j_gene: TRBJ2-5; CDR3aa: CASGQRLAGTETQYF; CDR3nt: TGTGCCAGCGGCCAAAGACTAGCGGGAACAGAGACCCAGTACTTC
v_gene: TRBV19; abundance: few; len: 15; d_gene: .; j_gene: TRBJ1-5; CDR3aa: CASSRGARRNQPQHF; CDR3nt: TGTGCCAGTAGTCGCGGCGCCAGAAGAAATCAGCCCCAGCATTTT
v_gene: TRBV4-3; abundance: .; len: 15; d_gene: .; j_gene: TRBJ2-7; CDR3aa: CASSQGTFGGYEQYF; CDR3nt: TGCGCCAGCAGCCAAGGGACATTCGGGGGCTACGAGCAGTACTTC
v_gene: TRBV30; abundance: .; len: 13; d_gene: .; j_gene: TRBJ1-5; CDR3aa: CAWSAQRNQPQHF; CDR3nt: TGTGCCTGGAGTGCCCAGCGGAATCAGCCCCAGCATTTT
v_gene: TRBV10-2; abundance: .; len: 16; d_gene: .; j_gene: TRBJ1-3; CDR3aa: CASSGWGLESGNTIYF; CDR3nt: TGCGCCAGCAGTGGGTGGGGGCTAGAATCTGGAAACACCATATATTTT
v_gene: TRBV10-3; abundance: .; len: 13; d_gene: .; j_gene: TRBJ2-7; CDR3aa: CAISARTLHEQYF; CDR3nt: TGTGCCATCAGTGCGAGGACACTACACGAGCAGTACTTC
v_gene: TRBV27; abundance: .; len: 14; d_gene: .; j_gene: TRBJ2-1; CDR3aa: CASSSRQDYNEQFF; CDR3nt: TGTGCCAGCAGTTCTCGGCAGGACTACAATGAGCAGTTCTTC
v_gene: TRBV10-3; abundance: .; len: 13; d_gene: .; j_gene: TRBJ2-7; CDR3aa: CAISESLLYEQYF; CDR3nt: TGTGCCATCAGTGAATCCCTTTTATACGAGCAGTACTTC
v_gene: TRBV7-9; abundance: .; len: 13; d_gene: .; j_gene: TRBJ2-5; CDR3aa: CASSLRGSETQYF; CDR3nt: TGTGCCAGCAGCTTACGGGGAAGCGAGACCCAGTACTTC
v_gene: TRBV7-8; abundance: .; len: 16; d_gene: .; j_gene: TRBJ1-2; CDR3aa: CASSPKWGLDPYGYTF; CDR3nt: TGTGCCAGCAGCCCCAAATGGGGCCTTGATCCCTATGGCTACACCTTC
v_gene: TRBV12-3/TRBV12-4; abundance: .; len: 13; d_gene: .; j_gene: TRBJ2-7; CDR3aa: CASSLRRTYEQYF; CDR3nt: TGTGCCAGCAGTTTACGGCGGACCTACGAGCAGTACTTC
v_gene: TRBV19; abundance: .; len: 13; d_gene: .; j_gene: TRBJ1-5; CDR3aa: CASSIGIREAQHF; CDR3nt: TGTGCCAGTAGTATCGGGATCCGGGAAGCCCAGCATTTT
v_gene: TRBV3-1/TRBV3-2; abundance: .; len: 14; d_gene: .; j_gene: TRBJ1-1; CDR3aa: CASSREGWGPEAFF; CDR3nt: TGTGCCAGCAGCCGGGAAGGTTGGGGCCCTGAAGCTTTCTTT
v_gene: TRBV7-2; abundance: once; len: 12; d_gene: .; j_gene: TRBJ2-5; CDR3aa: CASSLARETQYF; CDR3nt: TGTGCCAGCAGCTTAGCCCGAGAGACCCAGTACTTC
v_gene: TRBV3-1/TRBV3-2; abundance: .; len: 16; d_gene: TRBD2; j_gene: TRBJ2-7; CDR3aa: CASSPSSGRPSYEQYF; CDR3nt: TGTGCCAGCAGCCCATCTAGCGGGAGGCCCTCCTACGAGCAGTACTTC